The source of this TCR beta chain is a study of response to subunit inactivated influenza vaccine. General study points: The study's authors posited that every seasonal influenza vaccination enlists few new T cells.

In TCRdb, the RT-PCR reads were re-called with MiXCR into one record per CDR3 protein. The sample yields hundreds of thousands of distinct CDR3 sequences, about 15% seen once. With respect to this clonotype: No antigen is known for it.

CDR1 and CDR2 from the germline V gene are DFQATT and SNEGSKA (reference sequence). CDR3 length: 16 residues. V lost 3 bases to trimming and J lost 5 bases; unmatched junction nucleotides: 11. This TCR derives from a man aged 50 to 60 who received an inactivated influenza vaccine. This sequence joins TRBV20-1 and TRBJ2-2; TRBD2 aligns across 8 bases. The sample here was PBMCs from blood, taken 14 to 15 days before vaccination. CDR3 in amino acids: CSASAGRAGWTGELFF. As DNA, the CDR3 is TGCAGTGCTAGTGCCGGGAGGGCCGGGTGGACCGGGGAGCTGTTTTTT.